This TCR beta chain was profiled in a study of metastatic and nonmetastatic thyroid tumors. MiXCR reprocessed the PCR reads for TCRdb. The sample yields about 39,000 clones, approximately 20% seen once. There were no patients who had received any treatment before thyroid surgery. This clone was seen at least ten times. Germline assignment: CDR1 GTSNPN and CDR2 SVGIG (reference sequence). There are 12 residues in the CDR3. The V end lost 0 bases, the J end lost 8 bases, and 8 bases lay between the germline ends. The sample was tumor tissue. This clonotype was obtained from a female donor with papillary thyroid cancer or a benign thyroid nodule (not recorded which). Some clones in this sample may be carry-over from other donors' samples. This chain joins TRBV30 and TRBJ2-1; no definite D call. Written as DNA, the CDR3 is TGTGCCTGGAGTGTTCTTGGATATGAGCAGTTCTTC. Protein sequence: CAWSVLGYEQFF.